A selection of T cell receptor beta chains follows, all from one sample in a study of T cell repertoires in cytomegalovirus infection. TCRdb passed the reads through MiXCR, listing each CDR3 protein once. This sample carries 270,000 or so distinct CDR3 sequences, approximately 15% of them seen once, and the ten largest clones take 40% to 55%. Sequenced: CD8+ T cells from PBMCs. The receptors here all came from a human donor in good health (CMV status not recorded). Some clones in this sample may be carry-over from other donors' samples. Both conserved end residues are part of each CDR3. The D gene is left open where the match is weak. Some rows mark clone size as missing; the rest say once, few, many or name a class of expanded clone.

many,TRBD1,TRBV29-1,TRBJ2-1,CSVLRDRVADEQFF,TGCAGCGTCCTCCGGGACAGGGTGGCAGATGAGCAGTTCTTC
once,.,TRBV28,TRBJ1-2,CASSPYVPNYGYTF,TGTGCCAGCAGTCCTTACGTACCGAACTATGGCTACACCTTC
few,TRBD1,TRBV18,TRBJ2-1,CASSPDRVSYNEQFF,TGTGCCAGCTCACCCGACAGGGTCTCCTACAATGAGCAGTTCTTC
few,.,TRBV5-6,TRBJ2-2,CASSLVQGMLFF,TGTGCCAGCAGCTTGGTCCAGGGGATGCTGTTTTTT
many,.,TRBV11-2,TRBJ1-2,CASSLAGVYSGYTF,TGTGCCAGCAGCTTAGCTGGGGTTTACTCTGGCTACACCTTC
many,.,TRBV6-5,TRBJ2-5,CASSYSQTGQETQYF,TGTGCCAGCAGTTACTCCCAGACAGGTCAAGAGACCCAGTACTTC
many,TRBD2,TRBV7-2,TRBJ2-7,CASSGGTSGGEFSYEQYF,TGTGCCAGCAGCGGAGGGACTAGCGGGGGGGAGTTCTCCTACGAGCAGTACTTC
.,.,TRBV10-3,TRBJ2-7,CAISAPGGGEQYF,TGTGCCATCAGTGCCCCAGGGGGAGGGGAGCAGTACTTC
many,.,TRBV7-9,TRBJ2-1,CASMPGTNIVEQFF,TGTGCCAGCATGCCCGGGACAAACATTGTCGAGCAGTTCTTC
.,TRBD1,TRBV6-5,TRBJ1-3,CASSFRPGQGKDRSRNTIYF,TGTGCCAGCAGTTTCAGACCGGGACAGGGAAAGGACCGGTCTAGAAACACCATATATTTT
.,TRBD2,TRBV20-1,TRBJ2-4,CSASGTSGYIQYF,TGCAGTGCTAGCGGGACTAGCGGGTACATTCAGTACTTC
.,.,TRBV14,TRBJ2-5,CASSPLYQETQYF,TGTGCCAGCAGTCCCCTGTACCAAGAGACCCAGTACTTC
.,TRBD2,TRBV6-2/TRBV6-3,TRBJ2-1,CASRPSGVYNEQFF,TGTGCCAGCAGACCCAGCGGGGTCTACAATGAGCAGTTCTTC
many,.,TRBV6-2/TRBV6-3,TRBJ1-1,CASSFNGANTEAFF,TGTGCCAGCAGTTTTAACGGGGCGAACACTGAAGCTTTCTTT
many,.,TRBV6-6,TRBJ1-5,CASSYVDSFDQPQHF,TGTGCCAGCAGTTACGTCGACAGCTTTGATCAGCCCCAGCATTTT
many,.,TRBV29-1,TRBJ2-1,CSVVGREIYNEQFF,TGCAGCGTTGTGGGCAGGGAGATATACAATGAGCAGTTCTTC
.,.,TRBV13,TRBJ2-5,CASSFRQSLPETQYF,TGTGCCAGCAGCTTTCGACAGAGTCTACCAGAGACCCAGTACTTC